This T cell receptor beta chain was retrieved from a study of T cells after yellow fever vaccination (dated 2019 in TCRdb). Notes on the research overall: Libraries from fractions with low cell numbers were prepared with the SMART-Seq v4 Ultra Low Input RNA kit. Bulk TCR alpha and beta repertoires were sequenced longitudinally to track T-cell clones before and after primary and booster YFV17D yellow fever vaccination. Two healthy male donors made up the cohort, one aged 18 to 30 years and the other aged 30 to 40 years. Bulk PBMC replicates and cell subsets were isolated from blood drawn at multiple timepoints before and after both primary and secondary immunization. Study-level results and caveats: Most clones expanded after primary vaccination (96% of CD4 and roughly 91% of CD8) were re-detected after the booster, suggesting that broad memory maintenance occurred. Compared with the primary T-cell response, the secondary T-cell response was faster but weaker, reaching its peak on day 5 rather than on day 15. Because abundant contaminating clonotypes from the bulk population could be contained in FACS-sorted repertoires, computational filtering was required. A small fraction of clonotypes appeared in both the CD4 and CD8 compartments, likely as a result of convergent recombination. Because only two donors were included in the study, the extent to which the findings can be generalized is limited.

Interpreted using the paper, the treatment or condition label stands for: live attenuated yellow fever vaccine strain. A standard Ficoll-Paque protocol was used to isolate PBMCs from peripheral blood. Dynabeads CD4 and CD8 positive selection kits were used to isolate the CD4 and CD8 T-cell fractions. TriZol was used to extract RNA from bulk PBMCs, CD4 and CD8 fractions, and dextramer-positive and dextramer-negative fractions. On this clonotype: The target of this receptor is not known. Per-base quality was not reported, and no clone a single base away is much larger than it.

Unmatched junction bases come to 5, with V trimmed by 5 bases and J by 4 bases. The germline V gene (reference sequence) gives CDR1 as SEHNR and CDR2 as FQNEAQ. The CDR3 runs 15 amino acids, cysteine and phenylalanine included. Only CDR3 DNA is held: 45 bases, read in frame from base 1. TCRdb names Illumina NovaSeq 6000 as the instrument used. TCR cDNA was synthesized by 5'RACE template switching, which introduced a universal primer site and unique molecular identifiers. Priming of cDNA synthesis was performed from both the TCR alpha and TCR beta constant segments. Libraries were amplified in two PCR steps, with sample barcodes and sequencing adapters added in the second step. Sequencing of the libraries was done on either Illumina HiSeq 2500 (2x100 bp) or NovaSeq (2x150 bp). Concerning the study's data processing: MIGEC was used to demultiplex reads and collapse the reads into UMI consensus sequences, and MiXCR was used for V(D)J alignment. Using edgeR on replicate PBMC samples, clonotypes were called vaccine-responding if FDR was below 0.01 and the log2 fold change was above 5 up to day 15. Bulk clonotypes were assigned CD4 or CD8 identity according to which sequenced CD4 or CD8 repertoire held them at higher abundance. TCRdb cleaned the public reads at Q25 with fastp, built clones with MiXCR and kept in-frame beta chains. Records with the same CDR3 protein are collapsed into one entry carrying the most frequent genes and DNA. TCRdb, not the authors, supplied the V and J calls. Counted in this sample were more than 95,000 distinct CDR3 sequences; about 16% of them appeared once. Together, the top ten hold roughly 41% of the sample.

The receptor chain draws on TRBV7-9 and TRBJ2-1, with 10 bases aligning to TRBD1. The receptor's source is a young man who received the YFV17D yellow fever vaccine. This specimen was CD8+ T cells sorted from PBMCs, taken 5 days after the yellow fever booster vaccination. The CDR3 sequence is CASSPDRGVYNEQFF. The nucleotide sequence is given as TGTGCCAGCAGCCCGGACAGGGGGGTTTACAATGAGCAGTTCTTC. Joined to the reference TRBV7-9 and TRBJ2-1 proteins, this CDR3 gives the full variable domain: DTGVSQNPRHKITKRGQNVTFRCDPISEHNRLYWYRQTLGQGPEFLTYFQNEAQLEKSRLLSDRFSAERPKGSFSTLEIQRTEQGDSAMYLCASSPDRGVYNEQFFGPGTRLTVL.